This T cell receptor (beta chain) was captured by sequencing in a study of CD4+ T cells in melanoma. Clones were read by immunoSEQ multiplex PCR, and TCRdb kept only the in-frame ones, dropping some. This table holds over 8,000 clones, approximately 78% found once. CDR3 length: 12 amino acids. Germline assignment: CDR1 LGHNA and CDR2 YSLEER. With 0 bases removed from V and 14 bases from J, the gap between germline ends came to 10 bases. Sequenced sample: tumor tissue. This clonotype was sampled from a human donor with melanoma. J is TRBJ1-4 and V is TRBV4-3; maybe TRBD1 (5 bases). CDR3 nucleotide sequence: TGCGCCAGCAGCCAAGATTGGGGGTCCCTGTTTTTT. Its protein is CASSQDWGSLFF.